The 5 T cell receptor beta chains reported below all come from one sample, sequenced in a study of T cell clonality in common variable immunodeficiency. Method: immunoSEQ multiplex PCR; TCRdb's copy keeps in-frame clones and lacks some. This repertoire holds approximately 34,000 clones, and none appear only once. Sequencing used peripheral blood mononuclear cells. The receptors originated from a person between 18 and 75 years old in good health.

This clone was found many times. The CDR3 sequence: CASSLGTSGLNEQFF. The DNA read from the CDR3 is TGTGCCAGCAGCTTAGGGACTAGCGGTTTAAATGAG. The rearrangement uses TRBV7-8 and TRBJ2-1, with TRBD2 matching 10 bases. The read terminates 3 residues before the CDR3 end, so the remaining end is supplied by the germline J gene. This CDR3 contains 15 residues. Trimming cost V 1 base and J 7 bases; bases outside gene matches: 4. Germline V lookup: CDR1 SGHVS, CDR2 FQNEAQ.

This clone showed up many times. The read is 3 residues too short to cover the CDR3 end, so that end is filled in from the germline J gene. The V and J genes are TRBV11-1 and TRBJ2-2, with 8 bases lining up with TRBD2. Losses at the gene ends were 5 bases for V and 4 bases for J; bases not matched to a gene: 6. In germline, CDR1 is SGHAT, CDR2 FQDESV (reference sequence). CDR3 size: 15 residues. CDR3: CASSHSGRGTGELFF. The covered CDR3 bases are TGTGCCAGCAGCCACAGCGGGAGAGGCACCGGGGAG. Using reference TRBV11-1 and TRBJ2-2 for the parts outside the CDR3, the full variable domain is EAEVAQSPRYKITEKSQAVAFWCDPISGHATLYWYRQILGQGPELLVQFQDESVVDDSQLPKDRFSAERLKGVDSTLKIQPAELGDSAMYLCASSHSGRGTGELFFGEGSRLTVL.

This clone was detected ten times or more. The CDR3 bases that were read are TGTGCCAGCAGCTTAACAGCACAGGATACG. Translation gives CASSLTAQDT. The whole CDR3 sequence reads CASSLTAQDTQYF. The chain carries TRBV5-5 and TRBJ2-3; D ambiguous. The read terminates 3 residues before the CDR3 end, so the remaining end is supplied by the germline J gene. The germline V gene has CDR1 SGHKS and CDR2 YYEKEE (reference sequence). V lost 2 bases to trimming and J lost 6 bases, with 10 bases between them. CDR3 length: 13 residues.

This clone was counted many times. The CDR3 end is not reached by the read, which stops 3 residues before it; the germline J gene fills it in. The chain links TRBV7-9 to TRBJ2-7, with TRBD1 matching over 7 bases. In germline, CDR1 is SEHNR, CDR2 FQNEAQ (reference sequence). Unmatched junction bases numbered 5, after V lost 6 bases and J lost 6 bases. The CDR3 is made up of 12 amino acids. The chain's CDR3 is CASSPGGIEQYF. The sequenced part of the CDR3 DNA is TGTGCCAGCAGTCCAGGGGGAATCGAG.

This clone has at least ten counts. The CDR3 extends 3 residues past the end of the read, so its final part is completed from the germline J gene. This sequence joins TRBV27 and TRBJ1-2, with 8 bases lining up with TRBD1. CDR3 size: 15 residues. CDR1 and CDR2 (germline): MNHEY, SMNVEV (reference sequence). J gave up 3 bases and V 1 base, and 4 bases lay outside the gene matches. The sequenced part of the CDR3 DNA is TGTGCCAGCAGTTTATATGGACAGGGTTACTATGGC. It translates to CASSLYGQGYYG. The whole CDR3 sequence reads CASSLYGQGYYGYTF.